Here is one T cell receptor beta chain with its context. What it binds is not known. These data are taken from a study of T cell repertoires in cytomegalovirus infection. MiXCR, applied by TCRdb to the reads, yields one record per CDR3 protein. The sample gives around 230,000 distinct CDR3 sequences, 35% to 40% of which show up once; about 60% is in the top ten. The CDR3 runs 13 residues. CDR1 is SGHDT, CDR2 YYEEEE, per germline. V shed 7 bases and J shed 0 bases, with 11 bases lying between them. The clonotype comes from a human donor in good health (CMV status not recorded). Some clones in this sample may be carry-over from other donors' samples. V usage is TRBV5-6 and J usage is TRBJ2-7, with D hard to call. Sequenced here: CD8+ T cells from cultured PBMCs, sampled from culture after CMV antigen stimulation. The CDR3, as DNA: TGTGCCAGCTGTGCGCAGGTCTCCTACGAGCAGTACTTC. It encodes CASCAQVSYEQYF.